The 7 T cell receptor beta chains below come from one sample, sequenced in a study of graft-versus-host responses after intestinal transplantation. Profiled with immunoSEQ multiplex PCR; TCRdb holds only in-frame clones, not every one. The sample includes 95,000 to 150,000 clones, over 85% of them seen just once. These receptors have no identified antigens. The material was unstimulated CD4+ T cells sorted from spleen or lymph node cells, obtained before intestinal transplant. Every receptor here comes from a human donor who received an intestinal transplant.

V usage is TRBV5-1 and J usage is TRBJ2-1; 9 nucleotides line up with TRBD1. The CDR3 contains 15 residues. CDR1 SGHRS and CDR2 YFSETQ come from the germline V gene. J lost 9 bases, V lost 4 bases, and 11 bases had no gene match. For the CDR3, the DNA is TGCGCCAGCAGCCCGGGACAGGGCGCACATGGTGAGCAGTTCTTC. Protein sequence: CASSPGQGAHGEQFF.

DNA of the CDR3: TGCGCCAGCAGCCAAGATTGGGGGGGTGGATTCTCCTACGAGCAGTACTTC. It yields the protein CASSQDWGGGFSYEQYF. The gene calls are TRBV4-1 and TRBJ2-7; 7 bases are shared with TRBD2. CDR1 is MGHRA and CDR2 is YSYEKL in the germline V gene. J lost 0 bases, V lost 0 bases, and 8 bases had no gene match. This CDR3 comprises 17 residues.

This chain uses TRBV30 with TRBJ2-7; 9 nucleotides agree with TRBD2. The CDR3 extends over 14 amino acids. V lost 5 bases and J lost 5; bases outside the gene matches: 10. Per the germline V gene, CDR1 is GTSNPN and CDR2 is SVGIG (reference sequence). This CDR3 is CAWLPAGGPDEQYF. CDR3 sequence (DNA): TGTGCCTGGCTTCCCGCGGGAGGGCCGGACGAGCAGTACTTC.

The chain recombines TRBV30 with TRBJ1-2, with D possibly TRBD1 on 5 matching bases. The CDR3 spans 11 residues. V shed 3 bases and J shed 6 bases, with 8 bases lying between them. Germline V gives CDR1 GTSNPN, CDR2 SVGIG (reference sequence). CDR3 region: CAWSRVDGYTF. DNA for the CDR3: TGTGCCTGGAGCAGGGTGGATGGCTACACCTTC. The full variable domain, its missing parts supplied by reference TRBV30 and TRBJ1-2, is SQTIHQWPATLVQPVGSPLSLECTVEGTSNPNLYWYRQAAGRGLQLLFYSVGIGQISSEVPQNLSASRPQDRQFILSSKKLLLSDSGFYLCAWSRVDGYTFGSGTRLTVV.

The CDR3 sequence: CASSRAGLSYEQYF. Written as DNA, the CDR3 is TGTGCCAGCAGCCGCGCCGGGCTGTCCTACGAGCAGTACTTC. The chain couples TRBV6-5 to TRBJ2-7, with D unresolved. Germline V gives CDR1 MNHEY, CDR2 SVGAGI. V lost 6 bases and J lost 1, with 13 bases in between. The CDR3 has 14 amino acids.

The rearrangement joins TRBV5-1 to TRBJ2-1; TRBD2 matches at 7 bases. The CDR3 has 12 amino acids. Germline V gene lookup returns CDR1 SGHRS and CDR2 YFSETQ. Germline trimming cut 4 bases from V and 10 bases from J; bases unmatched to any gene: 5. The CDR3, as DNA: TGCGCCAGCAGCCCTAGCGGAGTAGAGCAGTTCTTC. Amino acids: CASSPSGVEQFF.

This clone has more than one count but fewer than ten. The same CDR3 arises from other DNA sequences in this sample as well. The rearrangement links TRBV9 to TRBJ2-7; 10 positions agree with TRBD1. Germline V gives CDR1 SGDLS, CDR2 YYNGEE. The CDR3 runs 15 residues. With V trimmed by 1 base and J by 5 bases, 6 bases remained unmatched. CDR3 coding DNA: TGTGCCAGCAGCGTACGCGGACAGGGGGGTAACGAGCAGTACTTC. The encoded protein is CASSVRGQGGNEQYF.